This is a list of T cell receptor beta chains from one sample in a study of blood T cell repertoires in COVID-19. Clones were read by immunoSEQ multiplex PCR, and TCRdb kept only the in-frame ones, dropping some. The sample lists about 150,000 clones; 80% to 90% were seen once. The sequenced material came from peripheral blood. These TCRs come from a man between 65 and 80 years old with acute or convalescent COVID-19. The CDR3 runs from the conserved cysteine through the conserved F or W. A D gene is named only where the DNA matches it firmly. Clone sizes are given selectively: once, few, many, or a class where the clone is expanded.

J | D | size | V | CDR3
TRBJ1-4 | NA | NA | TRBV28 | CASSLSGTREKLFF
TRBJ2-3 | TRBD2 | once | TRBV9 | CASSVPGLAEITDTQYF
TRBJ1-1 | TRBD1 | NA | TRBV5-5 | CASSRDRGAEAFF
TRBJ1-4 | TRBD1 | NA | TRBV3-1/TRBV3-2 | CASSRGQVRELFF
TRBJ2-7 | TRBD2 | NA | TRBV11-3 | CASSKGGLAGEEQYF
TRBJ1-5 | NA | NA | TRBV11-2 | CASSLAVNQPQHF
TRBJ2-1 | NA | few | TRBV28 | CASSPRAGFYNEQFF
TRBJ2-7 | NA | NA | TRBV19 | CASSIQGGSDEQYF
TRBJ2-5 | TRBD1 | NA | TRBV4-1 | CASSQDPGQGGETQYF
TRBJ2-7 | TRBD1 | NA | TRBV7-9 | CASSAGQGSYEQYF
TRBJ1-1 | NA | NA | TRBV7-2 | CASTRGGLPGTEAFF
TRBJ1-2 | NA | NA | TRBV15 | CATSRDTLGQWGYTF
TRBJ2-3 | NA | NA | TRBV13 | CASSHREPRTDTQYF
TRBJ2-4 | TRBD2 | NA | TRBV19 | CASSIESGGPKNIQYF
TRBJ1-4 | NA | once | TRBV20-1 | CSARVIEKLFF
TRBJ1-5 | NA | NA | TRBV28 | CASSFQQPQHF
TRBJ2-1 | NA | NA | TRBV29-1 | CSVEPSESYNEQFF
TRBJ2-5 | TRBD2 | NA | TRBV9 | CASSVEISGSGKTQYF
TRBJ2-7 | TRBD2 | few | TRBV7-7 | CASSLGLAGEQYF
TRBJ2-3 | TRBD1 | NA | TRBV27 | CASSFRRTGSTDTQYF
TRBJ2-5 | TRBD1 | NA | TRBV5-1 | CASSFGTVEETQYF
TRBJ2-7 | TRBD2 | NA | TRBV19 | CASSIELAAASYEQYF
TRBJ1-2 | TRBD1 | NA | TRBV28 | CASRGQGAFGYTF
TRBJ2-3 | TRBD2 | NA | TRBV29-1 | CSVVAGGLADTQYF
TRBJ1-2 | NA | NA | TRBV10-3 | CAISEKGGSYGYTF
TRBJ1-1 | TRBD1 | NA | TRBV13 | CASSLIQGTMNTEAFF
TRBJ1-4 | NA | NA | TRBV4-1 | CASSQEGPGEEKLFF
TRBJ2-2 | TRBD2 | NA | TRBV14 | CASSQAAGVPGELFF
TRBJ1-5 | NA | NA | TRBV6-2/TRBV6-3 | CASSFSRGNQPQHF
TRBJ2-1 | NA | once | TRBV19 | CASSNPSGTYNEQFF
TRBJ1-2 | NA | NA | TRBV27 | CASSRTGGGGYTF
TRBJ2-2 | TRBD2 | few | TRBV30 | CAWRGGGTPNTGELFF
TRBJ2-7 | NA | NA | TRBV6-6 | CASRTRQESYEQYF
TRBJ2-7 | TRBD2 | NA | TRBV5-1 | CASSPGLAGLYEQYF
TRBJ1-1 | NA | NA | TRBV6-5 | CASSQNIHTEAFF
TRBJ2-7 | TRBD2 | medium-sized | TRBV6-2/TRBV6-3 | CASSYAIETSGSQAYEQYF
TRBJ2-2 | NA | NA | TRBV7-7 | CASSYSQGPGELFF
TRBJ2-3 | TRBD1 | NA | TRBV4-3 | CASSQGPGQGPTDTQYF
TRBJ2-7 | NA | NA | TRBV12-2 | CASRPRQGPMEQYF
TRBJ2-3 | TRBD2 | NA | TRBV29-1 | CSVPASGIGDTQYF
TRBJ1-1 | TRBD1 | NA | TRBV19 | CASSGQGETEAFF
TRBJ2-3 | TRBD2 | NA | TRBV6-2/TRBV6-3 | CASSYGTSTQYF
TRBJ2-2 | NA | NA | TRBV29-1 | CSVVQSNTGELFF
TRBJ2-3 | NA | NA | TRBV18 | CASSPTGPSTDTQYF
TRBJ1-6 | TRBD1 | NA | TRBV5-6 | CASSAGTAIFTLHF
TRBJ2-7 | NA | NA | TRBV4-3 | CASSQGQGGEQYF
TRBJ2-7 | TRBD1 | NA | TRBV28 | CASSFRQGASNEQYF
TRBJ2-7 | TRBD2 | NA | TRBV20-1 | CSASGAGALSYEQYF
TRBJ1-2 | NA | NA | TRBV29-1 | CSVGQSNYGYTF
TRBJ2-3 | NA | NA | TRBV5-6 | CASSLDWSTDTQYF
TRBJ2-1 | TRBD1 | NA | TRBV9 | CASSPSPGQGTPYNEQFF
TRBJ2-1 | NA | NA | TRBV5-5 | CASSFVGAYNEQFF
TRBJ1-1 | NA | NA | TRBV30 | CAWSVQSGHFMNTEAFF